What follows are 21 T cell receptor beta chains derived from one specimen sequenced in a study of CD8+ T cells in alopecia areata. Investigators isolated RNA and reverse transcribed it into cDNA to act as the sequencing template. Measured with immunoSEQ multiplex PCR; TCRdb has only the in-frame clones, and not every one. The sample counts about 110,000 clones, none seen once; the ten largest own less than 20%. Sequences were obtained from lesional skin. The receptors derive from a C3H/HeJ mouse with alopecia areata. The strain's MHC type: H2-k.

The sample holds a few counts of this clone. The gene symbols are mouse symbols. With the read ending 4 residues before the CDR3 end, the germline J gene is used to fill in that end. V usage is TRBV13-3 and J usage is TRBJ2-7, with 9 positions matching TRBD1. Germline V CDR1 and CDR2: NNHDY, SYVADS. The CDR3 has 14 amino acids. The covered CDR3 bases are TGTGCCAGCAGACTTTCGGGACAGGGATAT. As protein: CASRLSGQGY. The entire CDR3 protein is CASRLSGQGYEQYF.

As for this clone: TCRdb's protein and the translated DNA diverge at residue 12; the protein reported here is the translation of the DNA. Gene names and germline match the mouse. The read gets to within 3 residues of the CDR3 end, and the germline J gene fills in the rest. This sample includes further DNA sequences coding for the same CDR3. V gene TRBV19 combines with J gene TRBJ1-3, with D tentatively TRBD1 (5 bases). The CDR3 runs to 15 residues. Trimming removed 2 bases from V and 0 bases from J, with 9 bases in between. In germline, CDR1 is FNHDT, CDR2 SITEND (reference sequence). CDR3 DNA (partial): TGTGCCAGCAGTATCCCCGGACATTCTGGAAATACG. Its translation is CASSIPGHSGNT. The full CDR3 is CASSIPGHSGNTLYF.

With regard to this clone: At residue 13, the translated DNA and the protein in TCRdb do not agree; the protein given here is derived from the DNA. Gene names and germline refer to mouse. From the germline J gene comes the end of the CDR3, since the read stops 3 residues before it. The J gene is TRBJ1-3, the V gene TRBV19; D gene unclear. V was shortened by 2 bases and J by 0 bases, with 12 bases between the two germline ends. In germline, CDR1 is FNHDT, CDR2 SITEND (reference sequence). This CDR3 has 16 amino acids. CDR3: CASSISSKHSGNTLYF. CDR3 DNA (partial): TGTGCCAGCAGTATCTCGAGCAAACATTCTGGAAATACG.

This clone has just a few counts. Germline and genes: mouse. The read terminates 4 residues before the CDR3 end, so the remaining end is supplied by the germline J gene. The same CDR3 also results from other DNA sequences found in this sample. V gene TRBV13-3 combines with J gene TRBJ1-2; a possible D gene is TRBD1 (6 bases). V gave up 7 bases and J gave up 2 bases, with 12 bases separating them. This CDR3 contains 13 residues. The V gene's germline CDR1 is NNHDY and CDR2 SYVADS. Incomplete CDR3 DNA: TGTGCCAGCGGAACAGGGAGGAACTCC. It yields the protein CASGTGRNS. Given in full, the CDR3 is CASGTGRNSDYTF.

In regard to this clone: Any gene name here is a mouse gene name. The read ends 4 residues shy of where the CDR3 ends; the end is completed using the germline J gene. V gene TRBV13-3 combines with J gene TRBJ2-2, with TRBD1 identical over 7 bases. The CDR3 is 16 residues long. The trim removed 0 bases at V and 0 bases at J, leaving 2 bases unmatched. Per germline, CDR1 NNHDY and CDR2 SYVADS. CDR3 DNA, as far as it was read: TGTGCCAGCAGTGATGTGACAGGGTCAAACACCGGG. Protein product: CASSDVTGSNTG. The whole CDR3 region reads CASSDVTGSNTGQLYF. Combining the CDR3 with reference TRBV13-3 and TRBJ2-2 gives the whole variable domain EAAVTQSPRSKVAVTGGKVTLSCHQTNNHDYMYWYRQDTGHGLRLIHYSYVADSTEKGDIPDGYKASRPSQENFSLILELASLSQTAVYFCASSDVTGSNTGQLYFGEGSKLTVL.

This clone was counted many times. The genes are named according to mouse. With the read ending 4 residues before the CDR3 end, the germline J gene is used to fill in that end. The chain links TRBV13-3 to TRBJ2-7; TRBD1 agrees at 11 bases. The germline V gene encodes CDR1 NNHDY and CDR2 SYVADS. The CDR3 totals 14 residues. CDR3 bases read: TGTGCCAGCAGTGAGAGGGGACAGGGGGAT. Its protein product is CASSERGQGD. The CDR3 reads in full as CASSERGQGDEQYF.

This clone was counted between two and nine times. Mouse gene names and germline throughout. The part of the CDR3 DNA that was read is TGTGCCAGCAGTGAGCACTGGGGGAACACCGGG. Its translation is CASSEHWGNTG. The whole CDR3 sequence reads CASSEHWGNTGQLYF. The genes are TRBV13-3 and TRBJ2-2, with 8 bases fitting TRBD2. The read gets to within 4 residues of the CDR3 end, and the germline J gene fills in the rest. With 2 bases clipped from V and 2 bases from J, the junction kept 2 bases outside the gene matches. In germline, CDR1 is NNHDY, CDR2 SYVADS. The CDR3 runs to 15 residues.

With regard to this clone: At residue 12, the TCRdb protein and translated DNA are inconsistent; the protein given comes from the DNA. The gene symbols are mouse symbols. The CDR3 end lies 3 residues beyond the end of the read and is filled in from the germline J gene. The chain is built from TRBV19 and TRBJ1-6; tentative D call: TRBD1 (5 bases). TRBJ1-6 belongs to the ORF category, with a function that is uncertain. Germline lookup yields CDR1 FNHDT and CDR2 SITEND (reference sequence). The CDR3 length is 15 residues. Deletions cut 7 bases from V and 4 bases from J, with 15 bases between. The CDR3 protein is CASAIGREYNSPLYF. The covered CDR3 bases are TGTGCCAGCGCGATCGGCAGGGAGTATAATTCGCCC.

Note on this clone: Gene names are the mouse ones. The covered CDR3 bases are TGTGCCAGCAGGAGGGGGCGCACTGCAGAA. Translating gives CASRRGRTAE. The CDR3 as a whole reads CASRRGRTAETLYF. This chain connects TRBV13-3 to TRBJ2-3, with D perhaps TRBD1 (7 bases). The read ends 4 residues shy of where the CDR3 ends; the end is completed using the germline J gene. V gave up 5 bases and J gave up 2 bases, with 12 bases separating them. The CDR3 length is 14 residues. Germline CDR1 NNHDY, CDR2 SYVADS.

About this clone: Any gene name here is a mouse gene name. The read ends 4 residues shy of where the CDR3 ends; the end is completed using the germline J gene. The chain couples TRBV13-3 to TRBJ1-1, with 8 bases matching TRBD1. This CDR3 region has 16 residues. Germline V gene lookup returns CDR1 NNHDY and CDR2 SYVADS. The V and J ends lost 0 bases and 0 bases, in that order; junction bases with no gene match: 4. The CDR3 sequence: CASSDALTGANTEVFF. CDR3 DNA, as far as it was read: TGTGCCAGCAGTGATGCATTGACAGGGGCAAACACA.

On this clone: All gene names here are mouse names. The read stops 4 residues short of the end of the CDR3; the missing end is completed from the germline J gene. The chain carries TRBV31 and TRBJ1-1; perhaps TRBD1 as D (6 bases). CDR1 is GKSSPN, CDR2 SITVG, per germline. The CDR3 has 14 amino acids. V lost 0 bases and J 1 base, leaving 9 bases between the germline ends. CDR3 residues: CAWSLGDKNTEVFF. The sequenced part of the CDR3 DNA is TGTGCCTGGAGTCTAGGGGACAAAAACACA.

This clone has just a few counts. These gene names are mouse names. The CDR3 loop reads CAWRDWGDAEQFF. Incomplete CDR3 DNA: TGTGCCTGGAGGGACTGGGGGGATGCT. The gene calls are TRBV31 and TRBJ2-1; 11 bases match TRBD2. The read falls 4 residues short of the CDR3 end, and the missing part is taken from the germline J gene. Trimming removed 3 bases from V and 5 bases from J; junction bases left unmatched: 0. Germline loops: CDR1 GKSSPN, CDR2 SITVG. The CDR3 is made up of 13 amino acids. Together with reference TRBV31 and TRBJ2-1, the CDR3 gives the full variable domain: AQTIHQWPVAEIKAVGSPLSLGCTIKGKSSPNLYWYWQATGGTLQQLFYSITVGQVESVVQLNLSASRPKDDQFILSTEKLLLSHSGFYLCAWRDWGDAEQFFGPGTRLTVL.

Concerning this clone: Gene names are mouse gene names. The read ends 4 residues shy of where the CDR3 ends; the end is completed using the germline J gene. This rearrangement joins TRBV13-1 to TRBJ2-1, with 13 bases aligning to TRBD2. CDR1 is NSHNY and CDR2 is SYGAGN in the germline V gene. The CDR3 is made up of 16 amino acids. Losses at the gene ends were 6 bases for V and 1 base for J; bases not matched to a gene: 4. CDR3: CASIRDWGGNYAEQFF. CDR3 bases read: TGTGCCAGCATTCGGGACTGGGGGGGGAACTATGCT.

For this clone: All gene names here are mouse names. The CDR3 end lies 4 residues beyond the end of the read and is filled in from the germline J gene. This chain uses TRBV13-2 with TRBJ2-2; 10 bases agree with TRBD2. The V segment lost 1 base and the J segment 2 bases; nucleotides outside the gene matches: 2. CDR3 length: 16 residues. CDR1 and CDR2 from the germline V gene are NNHNN and SYGAGS (reference sequence). The DNA read from the CDR3 is TGTGCCAGCGGTGATCACTGGGGGGGTAACACCGGG. Amino acids: CASGDHWGGNTG. In full, the CDR3 is CASGDHWGGNTGQLYF.

This clone has a handful of counts. Genes here carry mouse names. The CDR3: CASSEGDRGYAEQFF. The CDR3 DNA, read in part, is TGTGCCAGCAGTGAGGGAGACAGGGGGTATGCT. The V gene is TRBV13-3, the J gene TRBJ2-1, with TRBD1 identical over 9 bases. The read stops 4 residues short of the end of the CDR3; the missing end is completed from the germline J gene. In germline, CDR1 is NNHDY, CDR2 SYVADS. This CDR3 has 15 amino acids. The junction had 4 bases not matched to a gene; V was cut back by 2 bases and J by 4 bases.

With respect to this clone: The genes and germline here are from mouse. The DNA read from the CDR3 is TGTGCCAGCAGTATAGGACTAACCTAT. Protein sequence: CASSIGLTY. The entire CDR3 reads CASSIGLTYEQYF. The V and J genes are TRBV19 and TRBJ2-7; D gene unclear. The read ends 4 residues early relative to the CDR3; the germline J gene fills the gap. V gave up 0 bases and J gave up 2 bases, with 6 bases separating them. This CDR3 region has 13 residues. The germline V gene encodes CDR1 FNHDT and CDR2 SITEND (reference sequence).

Worth noting for this clone: Gene names denote mouse genes. The DNA ends 4 residues before the CDR3 does, and the rest of the CDR3 is filled in from the germline J gene. The chain combines TRBV13-2 with TRBJ2-7; 10 bases are shared with TRBD2. Trimming cost V 1 base and J 3 bases; bases outside gene matches: 4. The V gene's germline CDR1 is NNHNN and CDR2 SYGAGS (reference sequence). The CDR3 contains 15 residues. The CDR3 reads CASGDFLGGRYEQYF. CDR3 DNA (partial): TGTGCCAGCGGTGATTTTCTGGGGGGGCGCTAT.

As concerns this clone: Mouse gene names apply. The observed sequence ends 4 residues before the CDR3 terminus, with the missing tail filled in from the germline J gene. This chain uses TRBV1 with TRBJ2-3; D is unresolved. The germline gives CDR1 NSQYPW, CDR2 LRSPGD (reference sequence). V was clipped by 5 bases and J by 0 bases, with 12 bases between them. The CDR3 sequence is 15 residues long. The CDR3 spells CTCSPPQKSAETLYF. CDR3 bases read: TGCACCTGCAGTCCCCCCCAAAAAAGTGCAGAA.

This clone was counted ten times or more. Germline and genes here are mouse. Read sequence stops 4 residues before the CDR3 end, and the germline J gene provides the missing end. Other DNA variants within this sample encode the same CDR3. This chain links TRBV13-3 with TRBJ2-1; TRBD2 is a possible D gene (6 bases). Germline loops: CDR1 NNHDY, CDR2 SYVADS. This CDR3 is built from 15 residues. V lost 5 bases to trimming and J lost 1 base, with 13 bases between them. The CDR3 DNA, read in part, is TGTGCCAGCAGCCCCTCGACTGGAAACTATGCT. It encodes CASSPSTGNYA. The CDR3, in full, reads CASSPSTGNYAEQFF.

This clone was found many times. Gene names refer to mouse genes. The CDR3 goes on 4 residues after the read ends, and that part is filled in from the germline J gene. The chain uses TRBV13-3 and TRBJ2-7, with TRBD2 matching over 11 bases. The V gene's germline CDR1 is NNHDY and CDR2 SYVADS. V shed 4 bases and J 2 bases; nucleotides not matched to a gene: 2. This CDR3 has 14 amino acids. The CDR3 region is CASSLDWGAYEQYF. CDR3 DNA (partial): TGTGCCAGCAGTCTGGACTGGGGGGCCTAT.

With respect to this clone: Here the gene names and germline are mouse. With the read ending 4 residues before the CDR3 end, the germline J gene is used to fill in that end. The rearrangement links TRBV1 to TRBJ2-3; TRBD2 agrees at 10 bases. Germline values: CDR1 NSQYPW, CDR2 LRSPGD (reference sequence). The CDR3 extends over 17 amino acids. The V gene end was trimmed by 2 bases and the J gene end by 0 bases; junction bases not matched to a gene: 5. The CDR3 sequence is CTCSASTGGNSAETLYF. Partial CDR3 DNA: TGCACCTGCAGTGCATCGACTGGGGGGAACAGTGCAGAA.